This paragraph covers one T cell receptor (beta chain) sequence. Germline V gene lookup returns CDR1 SGHKS and CDR2 YYEKEE (reference sequence). V lost 1 base to trimming and J lost 2 bases; unmatched junction nucleotides: 7. The CDR3 runs to 16 residues. This specimen belongs to a study of blood T cell repertoires in COVID-19. About the study: Some COVID-19 samples were acute and others convalescent; all came from the United States, Italy and Spain. Sample material is recorded as cDNA or gDNA derived from T cells, B-cell-depleted T cells, or PBMCs.

In the original workflow: Amplification of reference gene primers was used by the study to estimate nucleated cell counts. Assay used: immunoSEQ multiplex PCR; TCRdb lists only in-frame clones, some missing. That table furnishes V, J and clone size, whereas the DNA furnished D and trimming. The sample consists of around 300,000 clones, about nine tenths of them appearing once. Seattle enrolled patients during active infection and tracked them longitudinally. The receptor's source is a woman in her 30s with COVID-19, enrolled during active disease. Sequencing was carried out using peripheral blood. The V call is TRBV5-5, the J call TRBJ1-1, with TRBD1 identical over 8 bases. Here the CDR3 DNA reads TGTGCCAGCAGCTTGAGGGGAGACAGGGGTAACACTGAAGCTTTCTTT. It codes for CASSLRGDRGNTEAFF.